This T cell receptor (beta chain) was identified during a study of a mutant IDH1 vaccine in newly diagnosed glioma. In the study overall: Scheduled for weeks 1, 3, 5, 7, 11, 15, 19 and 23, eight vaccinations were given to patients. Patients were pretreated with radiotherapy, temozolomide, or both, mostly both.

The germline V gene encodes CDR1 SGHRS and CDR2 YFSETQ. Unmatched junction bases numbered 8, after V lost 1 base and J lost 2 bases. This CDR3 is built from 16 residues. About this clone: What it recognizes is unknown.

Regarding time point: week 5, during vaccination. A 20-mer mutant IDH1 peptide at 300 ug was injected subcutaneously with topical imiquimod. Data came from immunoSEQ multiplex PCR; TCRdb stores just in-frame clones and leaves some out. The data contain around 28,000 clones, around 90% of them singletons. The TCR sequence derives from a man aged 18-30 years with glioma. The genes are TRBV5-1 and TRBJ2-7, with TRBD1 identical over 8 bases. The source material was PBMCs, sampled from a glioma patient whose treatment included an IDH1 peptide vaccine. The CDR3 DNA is TGCGCCAGCAGCTTGACCCCGGGACAGGTTCCCTACGAGCAGTACTTC. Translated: CASSLTPGQVPYEQYF.